This T cell receptor (beta chain) was documented in a study of regulatory T cells in long-lasting Graves disease. Study-wide results and limits: TRBV28, TRBJ1-2 and TRBJ2-5 were segments that persistent disease favored. Persistent patients shared more public clonotypes (2,741) than newly diagnosed patients (approximately 960). The study examined only peripheral blood, not thyroid tissue.

Time point in this sample: persistent/refractory GD, antithyroid drugs over 5 years with positive TRAb. PBMCs provided the RNA from which the TCR library was made. Staff drew around 10 milliliters of peripheral blood into EDTA tubes. This clonotype has at least ten counts. Its antigen is undetermined. With iRepertoire HTBI primers and Arm-PCR of CDR3 regions, TCR beta libraries were built. TCRdb fed the multiplex PCR reads into MiXCR, producing one record per CDR3 protein. Of approximately 360,000 distinct CDR3 sequences in the sample, about 23% are singletons; the top ten hold around 30%. CDR1 is MNHGY and CDR2 is SVAAGI in the germline V gene. V was pared by 4 bases and J by 9 bases, with 13 bases between. CDR3 length: 13 amino acids.

Specimen: peripheral blood mononuclear cells (PBMCs), collected when the disease was refractory, from a patient treated with antithyroid drugs. The V call is TRBV6-9, the J call TRBJ2-4; D is perhaps TRBD1 (6 bases). This receptor was identified in a woman in her thirties or forties with Graves disease. The CDR3 protein is CASSWAGDGIQYF. The CDR3 nucleotides read TGTGCCAGCAGTTGGGCAGGGGATGGCATTCAGTACTTC.